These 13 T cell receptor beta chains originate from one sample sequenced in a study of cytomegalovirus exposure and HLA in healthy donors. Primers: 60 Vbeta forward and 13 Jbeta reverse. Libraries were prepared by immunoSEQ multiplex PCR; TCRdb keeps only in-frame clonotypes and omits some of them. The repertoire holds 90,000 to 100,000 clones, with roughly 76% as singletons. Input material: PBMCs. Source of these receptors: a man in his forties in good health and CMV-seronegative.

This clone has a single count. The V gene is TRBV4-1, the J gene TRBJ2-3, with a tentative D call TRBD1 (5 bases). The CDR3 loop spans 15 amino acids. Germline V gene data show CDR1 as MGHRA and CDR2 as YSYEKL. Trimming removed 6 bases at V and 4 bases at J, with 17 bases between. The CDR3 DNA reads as TGCGCCAGCAGTGGAAAAGGGGTCATCGCAGATACGCAGTATTTT. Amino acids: CASSGKGVIADTQYF.

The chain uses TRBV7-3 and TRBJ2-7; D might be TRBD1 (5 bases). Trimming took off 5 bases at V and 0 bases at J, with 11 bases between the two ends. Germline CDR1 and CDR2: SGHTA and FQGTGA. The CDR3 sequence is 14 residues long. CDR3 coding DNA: TGTGCCAGCAGCCCAGGGTCCAGCTCCTACGAGCAGTACTTC. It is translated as CASSPGSSSYEQYF.

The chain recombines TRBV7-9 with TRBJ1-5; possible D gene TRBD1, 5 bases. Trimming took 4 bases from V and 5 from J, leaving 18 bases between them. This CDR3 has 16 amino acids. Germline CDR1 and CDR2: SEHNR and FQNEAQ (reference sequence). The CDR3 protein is CASSYTQGNRYQPQHF. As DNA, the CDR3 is TGTGCCAGCAGCTACACGCAGGGAAATCGTTATCAGCCCCAGCATTTT.

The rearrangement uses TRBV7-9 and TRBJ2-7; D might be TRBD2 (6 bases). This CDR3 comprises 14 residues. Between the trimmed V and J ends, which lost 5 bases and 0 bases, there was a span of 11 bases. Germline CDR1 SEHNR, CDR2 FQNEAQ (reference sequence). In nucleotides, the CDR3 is TGTGCCAGCAGCAGCGGGTCGAGCTCCTACGAGCAGTACTTC. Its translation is CASSSGSSSYEQYF.

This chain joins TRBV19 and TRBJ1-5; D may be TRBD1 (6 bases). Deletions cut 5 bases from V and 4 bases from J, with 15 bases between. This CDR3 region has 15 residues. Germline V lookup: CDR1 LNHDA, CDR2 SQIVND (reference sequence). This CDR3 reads CASSPGHHLNQPQHF. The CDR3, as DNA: TGTGCCAGTAGTCCGGGACACCATCTGAATCAGCCCCAGCATTTT.

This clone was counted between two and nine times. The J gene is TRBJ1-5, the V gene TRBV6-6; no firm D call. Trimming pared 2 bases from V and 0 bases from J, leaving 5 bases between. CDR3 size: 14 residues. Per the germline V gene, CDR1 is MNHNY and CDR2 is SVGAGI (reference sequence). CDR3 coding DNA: TGTGCCAGCAGTTACGAGGGTAGCAATCAGCCCCAGCATTTT. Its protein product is CASSYEGSNQPQHF.

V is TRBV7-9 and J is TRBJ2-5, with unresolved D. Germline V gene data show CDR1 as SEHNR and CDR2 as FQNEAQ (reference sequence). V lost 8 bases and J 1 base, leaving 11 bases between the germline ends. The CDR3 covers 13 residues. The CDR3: CASVLTSQETQYF. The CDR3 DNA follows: TGTGCCAGCGTACTAACTTCCCAAGAGACCCAGTACTTC.

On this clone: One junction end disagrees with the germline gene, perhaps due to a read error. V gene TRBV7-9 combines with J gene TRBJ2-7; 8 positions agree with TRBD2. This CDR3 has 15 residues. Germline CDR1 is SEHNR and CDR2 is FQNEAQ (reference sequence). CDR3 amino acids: CSSSSPGGDTYEQYF. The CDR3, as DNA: TGTTCCAGCAGCTCGCCGGGGGGGGACACCTACGAGCAGTACTTC.

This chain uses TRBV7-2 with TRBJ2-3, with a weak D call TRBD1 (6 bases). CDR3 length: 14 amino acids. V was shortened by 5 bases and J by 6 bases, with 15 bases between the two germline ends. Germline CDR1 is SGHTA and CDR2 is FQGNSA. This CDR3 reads CASSAGQRMDTQYF. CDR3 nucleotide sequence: TGTGCCAGCAGCGCCGGACAGAGGATGGATACGCAGTATTTT. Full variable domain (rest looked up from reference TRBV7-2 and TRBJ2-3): GAGVSQSPSNKVTEKGKDVELRCDPISGHTALYWYRQSLGQGLEFLIYFQGNSAPDKSGLPSDRFSAERTGGSVSTLTIQRTQQEDSAVYLCASSAGQRMDTQYFGPGTRLTVL.

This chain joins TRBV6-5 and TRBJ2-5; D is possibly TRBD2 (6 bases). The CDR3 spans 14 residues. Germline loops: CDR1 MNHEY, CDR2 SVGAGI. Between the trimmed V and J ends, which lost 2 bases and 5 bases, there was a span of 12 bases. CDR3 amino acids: CASSYGSGRETQYF. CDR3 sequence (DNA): TGTGCCAGCAGTTACGGCAGTGGGAGGGAGACCCAGTACTTC.

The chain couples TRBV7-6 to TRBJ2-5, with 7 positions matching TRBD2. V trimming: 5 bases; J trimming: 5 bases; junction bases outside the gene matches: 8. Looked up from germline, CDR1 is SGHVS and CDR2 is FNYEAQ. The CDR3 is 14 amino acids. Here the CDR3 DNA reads TGTGCCAGCAGCCAGGGAGGGGACGACGAGACCCAGTACTTC. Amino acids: CASSQGGDDETQYF. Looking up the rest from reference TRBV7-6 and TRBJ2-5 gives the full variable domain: GAGVSQSPRYKVTKRGQDVALRCDPISGHVSLYWYRQALGQGPEFLTYFNYEAQQDKSGLPNDRFSAERPEGSISTLTIQRTEQRDSAMYRCASSQGGDDETQYFGPGTRLLVL.

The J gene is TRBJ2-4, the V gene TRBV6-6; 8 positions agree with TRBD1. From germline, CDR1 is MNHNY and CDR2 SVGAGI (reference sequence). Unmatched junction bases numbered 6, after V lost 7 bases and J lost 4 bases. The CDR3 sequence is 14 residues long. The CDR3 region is CASKEDRGKNIQYF. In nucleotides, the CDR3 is TGTGCCAGCAAGGAAGACAGGGGAAAAAACATTCAGTACTTC.

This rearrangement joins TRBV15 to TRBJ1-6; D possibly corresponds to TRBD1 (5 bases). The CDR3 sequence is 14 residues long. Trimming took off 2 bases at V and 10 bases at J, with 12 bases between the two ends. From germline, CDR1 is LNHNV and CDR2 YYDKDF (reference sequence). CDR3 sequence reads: CATSRLGGESPLHF. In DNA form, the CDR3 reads TGTGCCACCAGCAGACTGGGGGGGGAATCACCCCTCCACTTT.